The 7 T cell receptor beta chains in this list originate from one sample, sequenced in a study of blood T cells in healthy people across ages. Together with a sample-barcoded 5' primer, a J-beta primer mix was included in a second PCR lasting about 7 to 11 cycles. TCRdb passed the 5' RACE reads through MiXCR, listing each CDR3 protein once. The sample has 700,000 to 1,000,000 distinct CDR3 sequences, approximately 44% seen once. The sample comprised blood. The source of these receptors is a man aged 55 to 70 in good health.

This clonotype turned up a few times. This rearrangement joins TRBV11-2 to TRBJ2-1; 7 nucleotides align to TRBD1. This CDR3 contains 16 residues. Trimming removed 0 bases from V and 6 bases from J; junction bases left unmatched: 8. In germline, CDR1 is SGHAT, CDR2 FQNNGV. This chain's CDR3 is CASSLEARTGGNEQFF. CDR3 DNA sequence: TGTGCCAGCAGCTTAGAAGCCAGGACAGGTGGCAATGAGCAGTTCTTC.

A few counts support this clonotype. This sequence joins TRBV13 and TRBJ2-3, with TRBD2 matching 11 bases. V gave up 5 bases and J gave up 0 bases; unmatched junction bases: 7. Per germline, CDR1 PRHDT and CDR2 FYEKMQ (reference sequence). The CDR3 has 17 amino acids. The CDR3 region has the DNA TGTGCCAGCAGCAATAGCGGGGGGGCCACCAGCACAGATACGCAGTATTTT. Amino acids: CASSNSGGATSTDTQYF.

A few counts support this clonotype. The chain has TRBV25-1 and TRBJ2-7, with TRBD1 matching over 7 bases. With V trimmed by 6 bases and J by 2 bases, 4 bases remained unmatched. In germline, CDR1 is MGHDK, CDR2 SYGVNS. The CDR3 spans 13 residues. The CDR3 sequence: CASRETGPYEQYF. The CDR3 DNA is TGTGCCAGCAGGGAGACAGGGCCCTACGAGCAGTACTTC.

This sequence joins TRBV12-3 or TRBV12-4 and TRBJ1-4, with D maybe TRBD1 (5 bases). V lost 5 bases, J lost 5 bases, and 18 bases lay in between. The CDR3 consists of 16 residues. The CDR3 sequence is CASSGILVTGNEKLFF. For the CDR3, the DNA is TGTGCCAGCAGTGGAATTTTGGTTACAGGCAATGAAAAACTGTTTTTT.

J is TRBJ2-1 and V is TRBV20-1, with 10 bases that match TRBD1. The CDR3 runs 14 residues. The J segment lost 4 bases and the V segment lost 6 bases, leaving 6 bases of the junction unmatched. Germline V lookup: CDR1 DFQATT, CDR2 SNEGSKA (reference sequence). In DNA form, the CDR3 reads TGCAGTGCCCGGGACAGGGGTACTTACAATGAGCAGTTCTTC. Amino acids: CSARDRGTYNEQFF.

This clonotype was picked up many times. This chain links TRBV15 with TRBJ2-7; 13 bases are shared with TRBD2. The CDR3 loop spans 14 amino acids. Germline-derived CDR1 and CDR2 are LNHNV and YYDKDF (reference sequence). The trim removed 5 bases at V and 4 bases at J, leaving 2 bases unmatched. The DNA for the CDR3 is TGTGCCACCAGCCTGGGACTAGCGGGGTACGAGCAGTACTTC. It codes for CATSLGLAGYEQYF.

The rearrangement joins TRBV14 to TRBJ1-4; maybe TRBD1 (6 bases). V was pared by 3 bases and J by 7 bases, with 18 bases between. In germline, CDR1 is SGHDN, CDR2 FVKESK. The CDR3 is 16 amino acids. The CDR3 sequence: CASSHGPQGFLEKLFF. The DNA of the CDR3 is TGTGCCAGCAGCCACGGTCCTCAGGGGTTTCTTGAAAAACTGTTTTTT.